This T cell receptor (beta chain) was sequenced in a study of PD-L1 blockade in urothelial cancer. Whole-study context: Dosed intravenously at 1,200 mg every 3 weeks, atezolizumab was initiated by patients at some point between 2012 and 2014.

Clones were read by immunoSEQ multiplex PCR, and TCRdb kept only the in-frame ones, dropping some. The table shows tens of thousands of clones, with roughly 82% occurring only once. The CDR3 sequence is 15 residues long. Germline CDR1 reads SGHKS; CDR2 reads YYEKEE (reference sequence). V dropped 4 bases and J dropped 5 bases, with 16 bases sitting between them. The V gene is TRBV5-5, the J gene TRBJ1-5; the D is unclear. The starting material was PBMCs, obtained around atezolizumab (anti-PD-L1) treatment. This receptor was identified in a man in his sixties or seventies with urothelial cancer. The CDR3 bases are TGTGCCAGCAGCCCCCAGGCTGACCGAGATCAGCCCCAGCATTTT. Residues: CASSPQADRDQPQHF.